This note documents a single T cell receptor (beta chain) sequence. The sample is drawn from a study of blood T cell repertoires in COVID-19. Study-level background: T cells, B-cell-depleted T cells, or PBMCs supplied cDNA or gDNA.

Seattle patients were enrolled during active infection and followed longitudinally. Germline assignment: CDR1 LNHDA and CDR2 SQIVND (reference sequence). V dropped 5 bases and J dropped 5; count of bases not matched to a gene: 6. The CDR3 loop spans 16 amino acids. Authors' processing steps: Cell counts per sample came from amplifying reference gene primers. Clones were read by immunoSEQ multiplex PCR, and TCRdb kept only the in-frame ones, dropping some. That table is the source of V, J and clone size, and D and trimming were worked out from the DNA. The repertoire holds some 290,000 clones, nearly 90% seen once, with around 0.96% in the top ten.

The sample taken for sequencing was peripheral blood. This TCR derives from a woman aged 35 to 49 with COVID-19, enrolled during active disease. V is TRBV19 and J is TRBJ2-3, with 14 bases aligning to TRBD2. The CDR3, as DNA: TGTGCCAGTAGTCCGAAGACTAGCGGGGGGGGAGATACGCAGTATTTT. Its protein product is CASSPKTSGGGDTQYF.